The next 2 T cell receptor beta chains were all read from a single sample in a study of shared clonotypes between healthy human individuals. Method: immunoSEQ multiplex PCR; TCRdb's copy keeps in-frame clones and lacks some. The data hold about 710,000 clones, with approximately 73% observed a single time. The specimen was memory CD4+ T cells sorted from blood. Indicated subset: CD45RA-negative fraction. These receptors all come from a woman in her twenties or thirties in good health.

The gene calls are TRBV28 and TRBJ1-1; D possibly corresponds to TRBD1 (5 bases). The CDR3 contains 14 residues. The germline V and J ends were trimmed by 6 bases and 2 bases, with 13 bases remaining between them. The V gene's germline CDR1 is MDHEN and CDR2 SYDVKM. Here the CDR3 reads CASSPGTANTEAFF. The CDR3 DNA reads TGTGCCAGCAGCCCCGGGACGGCAAACACTGAAGCTTTCTTT. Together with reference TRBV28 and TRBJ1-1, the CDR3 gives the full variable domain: DVKVTQSSRYLVKRTGEKVFLECVQDMDHENMFWYRQDPGLGLRLIYFSYDVKMKEKGDIPEGYSVSREKKERFSLILESASTNQTSMYLCASSPGTANTEAFFGQGTRLTVV.

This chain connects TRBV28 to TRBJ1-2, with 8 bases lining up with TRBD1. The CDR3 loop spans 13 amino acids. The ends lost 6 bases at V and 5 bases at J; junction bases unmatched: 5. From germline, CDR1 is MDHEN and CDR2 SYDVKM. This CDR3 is CASRTGVWYGYTF. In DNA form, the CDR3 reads TGTGCCAGCAGGACAGGGGTCTGGTATGGCTACACCTTC.